This is a list of T cell receptor beta chains from one sample in a study of T cell responses to AZD1222 COVID-19 vaccine. Libraries were prepared by immunoSEQ multiplex PCR; TCRdb keeps only in-frame clonotypes and omits some of them. The table has around 99,000 clones, approximately 90% seen once. The sample was peripheral blood, taken on day 0 of AZD1222 vaccination. These receptors all come from an adult in good health. CDR3s include the opening cysteine and the closing phenylalanine or tryptophan. A D gene is named only where the DNA matches it firmly. The listing skips clone size in some rows; elsewhere it reads once, few, many or a size class.

j_gene	d_gene	abundance	v_gene	CDR3nt	CDR3aa
TRBJ2-1	-	-	TRBV7-3	TGTGCCAGCAGCTTACCTAGGCTCAATGAGCAGTTCTTC	CASSLPRLNEQFF
TRBJ2-1	-	-	TRBV5-1	TGCGCCAGCAGCTTTGGGTCATTCTCCTACAATGAGCAGTTCTTC	CASSFGSFSYNEQFF
TRBJ2-5	TRBD2	-	TRBV6-2/TRBV6-3	TGTGCCAGCAGTTACTCGTCTGGCGGGGGGCTACAAGAGACCCAGTACTTC	CASSYSSGGGLQETQYF
TRBJ1-1	-	-	TRBV6-5	TGTGCCAGCACACAGCAATCACTATCCACTGAAGCTTTCTTT	CASTQQSLSTEAFF
TRBJ2-3	-	-	TRBV11-2	TGTGCCAGCAGCGAGCTCTTAGGACCCACAGATACGCAGTATTTT	CASSELLGPTDTQYF
TRBJ2-7	-	few	TRBV29-1	TGCAGCGTCCAGGGTGGGTCGGACTACGAGCAGTACTTC	CSVQGGSDYEQYF
TRBJ2-3	-	-	TRBV5-4	TGTGCCAGCAGCTTAATGACAGATACGCAGTATTTT	CASSLMTDTQYF
TRBJ2-1	-	-	TRBV7-9	TGTGCCAGCAGCTTAGTGGCAGGGAGGTACAATGAGCAGTTCTTC	CASSLVAGRYNEQFF
TRBJ2-7	-	-	TRBV6-2/TRBV6-3	TGTGCCAGCAGTTATTGGGGTTCGGGCGAGCAGTACTTC	CASSYWGSGEQYF
TRBJ1-5	-	-	TRBV2	TGTGCCAGCAGTGAAGACAGGGCCTACAATCAGCCCCAGCATTTT	CASSEDRAYNQPQHF
TRBJ1-4	-	few	TRBV6-6	TGTGCCAGCAGTCTACAGGGTAATGAAAAACTGTTTTTT	CASSLQGNEKLFF
TRBJ2-3	-	-	TRBV6-2/TRBV6-3	TGTGCCAGCAGTTACTCGGCCGATGACGGCTTCAACACAGATACGCAGTATTTT	CASSYSADDGFNTDTQYF
TRBJ1-1	-	-	TRBV5-5	TGTGCCAGCAGCTTAATACAGGGTAGCTCTGAAGCTTTCTTT	CASSLIQGSSEAFF
TRBJ1-1	-	once	TRBV7-3	TGTGCCAGCAGCTTAAGTGGCAGGGAAGGTGAAGCTTTCTTT	CASSLSGREGEAFF
TRBJ2-5	TRBD2	-	TRBV27	TGTGCCAGCAGCGATTTACTAGCGGGGGGACAAGAGACCCAGTACTTC	CASSDLLAGGQETQYF
TRBJ1-5	-	-	TRBV27	TGTGCCAGCAGTTCCAACCTCCCGATCAGCAATCAGCCCCAGCATTTT	CASSSNLPISNQPQHF
TRBJ2-2	TRBD1	-	TRBV7-6	TGTGCCAGCAGCGCCGGGACAGGGGGTACCGGGGAGCTGTTTTTT	CASSAGTGGTGELFF
TRBJ2-7	TRBD2	-	TRBV15	TGTGCCACCAGCAGAGATCTGCGGGAGTCCCACGAGCAGTACTTC	CATSRDLRESHEQYF
TRBJ2-1	TRBD2	-	TRBV14	TGTGCCAGCAGCATCCCCTCCGGGACTAGCGGCAGTGAGCAGTTCTTC	CASSIPSGTSGSEQFF
TRBJ1-2	-	-	TRBV14	TGTGCCAGCAGCCAGGTGGGACGGCGCTATGGCTACACCTTC	CASSQVGRRYGYTF
TRBJ1-2	-	-	TRBV21-1	TGTGCCAGCAGCAAAGAAAAGGGGGCCAATGGCTACACCTTC	CASSKEKGANGYTF
TRBJ2-5	-	-	TRBV9	TGTGCCAGCAGCGTAGTCAGTGGCAGGCAAGAGACCCAGTACTTC	CASSVVSGRQETQYF
TRBJ1-2	-	-	TRBV14	TGTGCCAGCAGCCAAGCGCATCGGGACCCCTATGGCTACACCTTC	CASSQAHRDPYGYTF
TRBJ2-7	TRBD2	few	TRBV11-1	TGTGCCAGCAGCCTAGGACTAGCGGGGGGGTCCTACGAGCAGTACTTC	CASSLGLAGGSYEQYF
TRBJ1-5	-	-	TRBV6-6	TGTGCCAGCAGTCGGGGGGGCAATCAGCCCCAGCATTTT	CASSRGGNQPQHF
TRBJ2-5	TRBD2	once	TRBV10-3	TGTGCCATCGGGGCTAGCGGGTTCCAAGAGACCCAGTACTTC	CAIGASGFQETQYF
TRBJ2-3	TRBD2	-	TRBV29-1	TGCAGCGTCCGGACTAGCGGGAGCACAGATACGCAGTATTTT	CSVRTSGSTDTQYF
TRBJ2-3	-	once	TRBV9	TGTGCCAGCAGCGTAGAGGGGACGCAGATCACAGATACGCAGTATTTT	CASSVEGTQITDTQYF
TRBJ2-6	-	-	TRBV6-2/TRBV6-3	TGTGCCAGCAGTCCGACTTCCGGGGCCAACGTCCTGACTTTC	CASSPTSGANVLTF
TRBJ1-2	TRBD1	-	TRBV30	TGTGCCTGGAGTGCCCAAACAGGGGGGTTAGGCGGCTACACCTTC	CAWSAQTGGLGGYTF
TRBJ2-5	-	-	TRBV2	TGTGCCAGCAGTCTGGATGGGGGGTATACGAGAGAGACCCAGTACTTC	CASSLDGGYTRETQYF
TRBJ2-5	-	-	TRBV9	TGTGCCAGCAGCGCCACAGGAGTTCAAGAGACCCAGTACTTC	CASSATGVQETQYF
TRBJ1-3	TRBD1	-	TRBV18	TGTGCCAGCTCACCGACTACGGGACAGGGGGCCTTTGGTGGAAACACCATATATTTT	CASSPTTGQGAFGGNTIYF
TRBJ1-6	-	-	TRBV19	TGTGCCAGTAGTATTAGAGATGCACCCCTCCACTTT	CASSIRDAPLHF
TRBJ1-5	-	-	TRBV18	TGTGCCAGCTCACCAGGGCGAAATCAGCCCCAGCATTTT	CASSPGRNQPQHF
TRBJ1-2	-	few	TRBV30	TGTGCCTGGGCAGGGCGCTGGTATGGCTACACCTTC	CAWAGRWYGYTF
TRBJ2-1	TRBD2	-	TRBV11-2	TGTGCCAGCAGCTTAGAGTTATTAGCGGGGGGGCCCATGGAGTACAATGAGCAGTTCTTC	CASSLELLAGGPMEYNEQFF
TRBJ2-7	-	-	TRBV9	TGTGCCAGCAGCGCCGACCCCAGGGGAGCCTACGAGCAGTACTTC	CASSADPRGAYEQYF
TRBJ1-6	-	few	TRBV6-1	TGTGCCAGCAGTGAATTATACGATTCACCCCTCCACTTT	CASSELYDSPLHF
TRBJ2-7	TRBD2	-	TRBV2	TGTGCCAGCAGGACTAGCGGGTACTCCGAGCAGTACTTC	CASRTSGYSEQYF
TRBJ2-7	TRBD1	-	TRBV29-1	TGCAGCGTTGTACCACCGGGACAGCACCCCTACGAGCAGTACTTC	CSVVPPGQHPYEQYF
TRBJ2-5	-	-	TRBV30	TGTGCCTGGAGTGTAATTGGGGAGACCCAGTACTTC	CAWSVIGETQYF
TRBJ2-2	TRBD1	-	TRBV25-1	TGTGCCAGCAGTGTAACAGGGGAAACCGGGGAGCTGTTTTTT	CASSVTGETGELFF
TRBJ2-5	TRBD2	-	TRBV10-2	TGCGCCAGCAGAGGGACTAGCGGGCCCCAAGAGACCCAGTACTTC	CASRGTSGPQETQYF
TRBJ2-2	-	-	TRBV10-3	TGTGCCATCAGTGAAGAGTCTTGGACCGGGGAGCTGTTTTTT	CAISEESWTGELFF
TRBJ1-6	-	-	TRBV6-2/TRBV6-3	TGTGCCAGCAGTTATGTAGGGGGAAATTCACCCCTCCACTTT	CASSYVGGNSPLHF